The next 25 T cell receptor beta chains were all read from a single sample in a study of PD-1 blockade in classical Hodgkin lymphoma. Every single patient, without exception, relapsed after autologous stem cell transplantation, and brentuximab vedotin exposure varied. Sequencing used immunoSEQ multiplex PCR; TCRdb keeps in-frame clones, though not all of them. Of tens of thousands of clones in the sample, 75% to 90% are singletons; the top ten hold approximately 11%. The source material was peripheral blood mononuclear cells (PBMCs), sampled before the second cycle of nivolumab. Source of these receptors: a human donor with classical Hodgkin lymphoma.

This clone appeared once. This chain joins TRBV9 and TRBJ2-1; TRBD1 matches at 10 bases. The length of the CDR3 is 15 residues. Trimming at V came to 0 bases and at J to 4 bases, leaving 1 base not matched to a gene. In germline, CDR1 is SGDLS, CDR2 YYNGEE. The CDR3 region has the DNA TGTGCCAGCAGCGTAGTGGACAGGGGGTACAATGAGCAGTTCTTC. It encodes CASSVVDRGYNEQFF.

V is TRBV7-6 and J is TRBJ2-7, with D possibly being TRBD1 or TRBD2 (7 bases each). The CDR3 consists of 18 residues. With 5 bases removed from V and 4 bases from J, the gap between germline ends came to 27 bases. The germline V gene has CDR1 SGHVS and CDR2 FNYEAQ. The CDR3 region is CASSGGGLTGKVSYEQYF. The CDR3 nucleotides are TGTGCCAGCAGCGGGGGGGGGCTGACAGGGAAAGTCAGTTACGAGCAGTACTTC.

The CDR3 DNA follows: TGCGCCAGCAGCTTGGCGGGAGGTCGTAGCGGGAGCTACGAGCAGTACTTC. It codes for CASSLAGGRSGSYEQYF. This chain connects TRBV5-1 to TRBJ2-7, with 9 bases fitting TRBD2. V dropped 0 bases and J dropped 3; count of bases not matched to a gene: 10. Germline loops: CDR1 SGHRS, CDR2 YFSETQ. This CDR3 contains 17 residues.

The chain has TRBV7-2 and TRBJ2-5; 7 nucleotides line up with TRBD2. V was pared by 3 bases and J by 0 bases, with 4 bases of the junction left unmatched. The germline V gene encodes CDR1 SGHTA and CDR2 FQGNSA. CDR3 length: 15 amino acids. CDR3 DNA sequence: TGTGCCAGCAGCTTGGGGGGGGAGCACCAAGAGACCCAGTACTTC. This translates into CASSLGGEHQETQYF. The variable domain in full, completed from reference TRBV7-2 and TRBJ2-5, reads GAGVSQSPSNKVTEKGKDVELRCDPISGHTALYWYRQSLGQGLEFLIYFQGNSAPDKSGLPSDRFSAERTGGSVSTLTIQRTQQEDSAVYLCASSLGGEHQETQYFGPGTRLLVL.

The chain employs TRBV6-6 and TRBJ2-7; D is undetermined. Germline V CDR1 and CDR2: MNHNY, SVGAGI (reference sequence). The CDR3 consists of 14 residues. The V gene lost 0 bases and the J gene lost 2 bases, with 8 bases spanning the gap. The chain's CDR3 is CASSYSIGPYEQYF. Written as DNA, the CDR3 is TGTGCCAGCAGTTACTCGATAGGCCCCTACGAGCAGTACTTC.

The chain joins TRBV14 to TRBJ1-4; D is perhaps TRBD1 (5 bases). The germline V gene has CDR1 SGHDN and CDR2 FVKESK. Trimming removed 3 bases at V and 7 bases at J, with 12 bases between. The CDR3 length is 14 residues. The CDR3 DNA sequence: TGTGCCAGCAGCCACGGGGCTCTGGGTGAAAAACTGTTTTTT. Amino acids: CASSHGALGEKLFF. The complete variable domain, with remaining parts taken from reference TRBV14 and TRBJ1-4, reads EAGVTQFPSHSVIEKGQTVTLRCDPISGHDNLYWYRRVMGKEIKFLLHFVKESKQDESGMPNNRFLAERTGGTYSTLKVQPAELEDSGVYFCASSHGALGEKLFFGSGTQLSVL.

The V call is TRBV7-9, the J call TRBJ1-4; no clear D. With 6 bases removed from V and 7 bases from J, the gap between germline ends came to 12 bases. Germline V gives CDR1 SEHNR, CDR2 FQNEAQ (reference sequence). CDR3 length equals 13 residues. The CDR3 protein is CASSGLEGEKLFF. For the CDR3, the DNA is TGTGCCAGCAGTGGCCTGGAGGGTGAAAAACTGTTTTTT.

The chain recombines TRBV28 with TRBJ2-7; TRBD1 matches 10 bases. CDR1 is MDHEN and CDR2 is SYDVKM in the germline V gene. V lost 3 bases, J lost 5 bases, and 1 base stayed unmatched. The CDR3 has 13 amino acids. The CDR3 nucleotides read TGTGCCAGCAGTTTTGGGACAGGGGACGAGCAGTACTTC. Its protein is CASSFGTGDEQYF.

The chain links TRBV11-2 to TRBJ2-1; the match to TRBD1 covers 8 bases. V lost 3 bases and J lost 4; bases outside the gene matches: 5. Germline V gene data show CDR1 as SGHAT and CDR2 as FQNNGV. The CDR3 runs to 15 residues. The CDR3 region is CASSLARGPYNEQFF. CDR3 DNA sequence: TGTGCCAGCAGCTTGGCCAGGGGGCCGTACAATGAGCAGTTCTTC.

This sequence joins TRBV7-9 and TRBJ1-4, with TRBD1 identical over 9 bases. This CDR3 is built from 15 residues. V trimming: 3 bases; J trimming: 5 bases; junction bases outside the gene matches: 4. Germline assignment: CDR1 SEHNR and CDR2 FQNEAQ (reference sequence). CDR3 nucleotides: TGTGCCAGCAGCTTGCCGACAGGGGGGAATGAAAAACTGTTTTTT. Its protein product is CASSLPTGGNEKLFF.

This chain connects TRBV5-1 to TRBJ2-7, with 8 bases identical to TRBD1. The germline gives CDR1 SGHRS, CDR2 YFSETQ. The CDR3 has 17 amino acids. With 1 base clipped from V and 1 base from J, the junction kept 10 bases outside the gene matches. The CDR3 protein is CASSLKFAGQASYEQYF. The CDR3 DNA reads as TGCGCCAGCAGCTTGAAATTTGCGGGACAGGCGTCCTACGAGCAGTACTTC.

The rearrangement links TRBV14 to TRBJ2-6, with D unclear. CDR3 size: 13 residues. V dropped 8 bases and J dropped 4 bases, with 9 bases sitting between them. Germline lookup yields CDR1 SGHDN and CDR2 FVKESK. This CDR3 reads CASLRTGANVLTF. CDR3 nucleotides: TGTGCCAGCCTCCGTACGGGGGCCAACGTCCTGACTTTC.

The chain couples TRBV5-4 to TRBJ2-3, with D tentatively TRBD2 (6 bases). V was shortened by 3 bases and J by 6 bases, with 8 bases between the two germline ends. CDR1 is SGHNT and CDR2 is YYREEE in the germline V gene (reference sequence). The CDR3 has 12 amino acids. The CDR3 loop reads CASSSGVDTQYF. As DNA, the CDR3 is TGTGCCAGCAGCTCGGGGGTGGATACGCAGTATTTT.

This chain links TRBV6-4 with TRBJ1-5, with 8 positions matching TRBD1. Germline CDR1 reads MRHNA; CDR2 reads SNTAGT. Losses at the gene ends were 1 base for V and 5 bases for J; bases not matched to a gene: 10. This CDR3 has 17 amino acids. The CDR3 loop reads CASSDCDRDRSDQPQHF. Here the CDR3 DNA reads TGTGCCAGCAGTGACTGTGACCGGGACAGGTCGGATCAGCCCCAGCATTTT.

This clone was found once. The V and J genes are TRBV6-1 and TRBJ2-5; a weak D match, TRBD1 (5 bases). The ends were cut back, 4 bases at V and 0 bases at J, with 15 bases in the middle. The CDR3 runs to 16 residues. Germline CDR1 is MNHNS and CDR2 is SASEGT. The CDR3 DNA reads TGTGCCAGCAGTGTCGGCCTCAGGGTAAACCAAGAGACCCAGTACTTC. It yields the protein CASSVGLRVNQETQYF.

The chain links TRBV28 to TRBJ1-1; a possible D gene is TRBD1 (6 bases). The V gene's germline CDR1 is MDHEN and CDR2 SYDVKM. Between the trimmed V and J ends, which lost 1 base and 6 bases, there was a span of 12 bases. The CDR3 extends over 14 amino acids. The CDR3 region is CASSLSAGASEAFF. DNA for the CDR3: TGTGCCAGCAGTTTATCGGCGGGGGCATCTGAAGCTTTCTTT.

The CDR3, as DNA: TGTGCCAGCAGCCAAGGGGGAATTGGAAACACCATATATTTT. Its protein product is CASSQGGIGNTIYF. V is TRBV7-6 and J is TRBJ1-3; possibly TRBD1 for D (6 bases). Per the germline V gene, CDR1 is SGHVS and CDR2 is FNYEAQ. This CDR3 has 14 amino acids. V lost 5 bases and J lost 3, with 11 bases in between.

The CDR3 here is CASSATGLPTDTQYF. In nucleotides, the CDR3 is TGCGCCAGCAGCGCGACAGGGCTCCCCACAGATACGCAGTATTTT. The chain uses TRBV5-1 and TRBJ2-3; 7 nucleotides align to TRBD1. The V segment lost 4 bases and the J segment 2 bases; nucleotides outside the gene matches: 7. CDR3 length: 15 amino acids. From germline, CDR1 is SGHRS and CDR2 YFSETQ.

The chain is built from TRBV6-1 and TRBJ2-3; possible D gene TRBD2, 6 bases. The CDR3 has 16 amino acids. Trimming pared 2 bases from V and 1 base from J, leaving 13 bases between. Per germline, CDR1 MNHNS and CDR2 SASEGT. DNA for the CDR3: TGTGCCAGCAGTGAATATGGGGGAGGAGGCACAGATACGCAGTATTTT. Translated: CASSEYGGGGTDTQYF.

The V and J genes are TRBV28 and TRBJ1-4, with 10 bases matching TRBD1. Germline V gene lookup returns CDR1 MDHEN and CDR2 SYDVKM. V lost 6 bases, J lost 3 bases, and 7 bases stayed unmatched. CDR3 length: 16 residues. CDR3 region: CASRDRGREANEKLFF. The DNA for the CDR3 is TGTGCCAGCAGAGACAGGGGGCGCGAGGCTAATGAAAAACTGTTTTTT.

The V gene is TRBV4-2, the J gene TRBJ1-3; no firm D call. The CDR3 sequence is 15 residues long. The germline V gene has CDR1 LGHNA and CDR2 YNFKEQ. V was cut by 0 bases and J by 0 bases, with 6 bases left in between. The CDR3 region is CASSQEPGSGNTIYF. DNA of the CDR3: TGTGCCAGCAGCCAAGAGCCCGGCTCTGGAAACACCATATATTTT.

The chain uses TRBV6-4 and TRBJ1-5, with D maybe TRBD1 (5 bases). In germline, CDR1 is MRHNA, CDR2 SNTAGT. This CDR3 region has 15 residues. V was pared by 1 base and J by 0 bases, with 7 bases between. The CDR3 reads CASSDWDRSNQPQHF. The CDR3 coding sequence is TGTGCCAGCAGTGACTGGGACCGTAGCAATCAGCCCCAGCATTTT.

The rearrangement joins TRBV18 to TRBJ2-6, with D uncertain. Between the trimmed V and J ends, which lost 2 bases and 3 bases, there was a span of 8 bases. This CDR3 spans 15 amino acids. Germline V gene data show CDR1 as KGHSH and CDR2 as LQKENI. CDR3 region: CASSPAKNGANVLTF. The CDR3, as DNA: TGTGCCAGCTCACCAGCAAAAAATGGGGCCAACGTCCTGACTTTC.

V usage is TRBV18 and J usage is TRBJ2-5; D call uncertain. The CDR3 sequence is 17 residues long. CDR1 is KGHSH and CDR2 is LQKENI in the germline V gene. Trimming removed 3 bases at V and 1 base at J, with 18 bases between. CDR3 in amino acids: CASSPTIVTEIQETQYF. CDR3 nucleotides: TGTGCCAGCTCACCGACCATCGTAACAGAGATCCAAGAGACCCAGTACTTC.

This chain joins TRBV28 and TRBJ2-3; 10 bases agree with TRBD2. The junction had 7 bases not matched to a gene; V was cut back by 7 bases and J by 3 bases. The CDR3 covers 15 residues. Looked up from germline, CDR1 is MDHEN and CDR2 is SYDVKM. CDR3 sequence: CASTGSSGSTDTQYF. DNA for the CDR3: TGTGCCAGCACGGGCTCTAGCGGGAGTACAGATACGCAGTATTTT.